These T cell receptor beta chains were read from a single sample in a study of blood T cell repertoires in COVID-19. Data came from immunoSEQ multiplex PCR; TCRdb stores just in-frame clones and leaves some out. The data contain fewer than 700,000 clones, roughly nine tenths of them seen just once; the ten biggest clones take up 7.8%. Sequencing input: peripheral blood. The source of these receptors is a woman in her fifties or sixties with COVID-19, enrolled during active disease. Each CDR3 is given with its conserved first and last residue. Fields, in order: clone size, D gene, V gene, J gene, CDR3 protein, CDR3 DNA. The D gene is left open where the match is weak. Clone size, where shown, is once, few, many, or a class for clones that have expanded.

clone_size: once
d_call: TRBD1
v_call: TRBV24-1
j_call: TRBJ2-2
cdr3_aa: CATSDSPGTGSNTGELFF
cdr3_nt: TGTGCCACCAGTGACAGTCCCGGGACAGGTTCGAACACCGGGGAGCTGTTTTTT

clone_size: -
d_call: -
v_call: TRBV18
j_call: TRBJ1-5
cdr3_aa: CASSPLNSNQPQHF
cdr3_nt: TGTGCCAGCTCACCACTCAATAGCAATCAGCCCCAGCATTTT

clone_size: few
d_call: TRBD1
v_call: TRBV6-5
j_call: TRBJ1-6
cdr3_aa: CASSRQGLRSPLHF
cdr3_nt: TGTGCCAGCAGCCGACAGGGGTTGCGGTCACCCCTCCACTTT

clone_size: -
d_call: -
v_call: TRBV6-4
j_call: TRBJ1-1
cdr3_aa: CASRQVSNTEAFF
cdr3_nt: TGTGCCAGCAGACAGGTGTCGAACACTGAAGCTTTCTTT

clone_size: -
d_call: -
v_call: TRBV19
j_call: TRBJ1-5
cdr3_aa: CASSRTGEPNQPQHF
cdr3_nt: TGTGCCAGTAGTAGAACAGGTGAACCCAATCAGCCCCAGCATTTT

clone_size: few
d_call: -
v_call: TRBV7-3
j_call: TRBJ1-1
cdr3_aa: CASSGRENTEAFF
cdr3_nt: TGTGCCAGCAGCGGACGGGAGAACACTGAAGCTTTCTTT

clone_size: -
d_call: TRBD1
v_call: TRBV29-1
j_call: TRBJ1-2
cdr3_aa: CSVEGTGAFYTF
cdr3_nt: TGCAGCGTTGAGGGGACAGGGGCCTTCTACACCTTC

clone_size: -
d_call: -
v_call: TRBV5-1
j_call: TRBJ2-1
cdr3_aa: CASSLGVSTGLNEQFF
cdr3_nt: TGCGCCAGCAGCCTCGGGGTCTCAACAGGGTTGAATGAGCAGTTCTTC

clone_size: -
d_call: -
v_call: TRBV5-1
j_call: TRBJ1-2
cdr3_aa: CASSLAGLGREDGGYTF
cdr3_nt: TGCGCCAGCAGCTTGGCCGGCCTGGGGAGGGAAGATGGTGGCTACACCTTC

clone_size: -
d_call: -
v_call: TRBV5-6
j_call: TRBJ1-3
cdr3_aa: CASSPGSSGNTIYF
cdr3_nt: TGTGCCAGCAGCCCGGGGAGCTCTGGAAACACCATATATTTT

clone_size: -
d_call: -
v_call: TRBV9
j_call: TRBJ2-7
cdr3_aa: CASSVGTGVYEQYF
cdr3_nt: TGTGCCAGCAGCGTGGGGACGGGGGTATACGAGCAGTACTTC

clone_size: -
d_call: -
v_call: TRBV30
j_call: TRBJ1-2
cdr3_aa: CAWSSGSHGYTF
cdr3_nt: TGTGCCTGGAGTTCAGGGTCCCATGGCTACACCTTC

clone_size: -
d_call: TRBD1
v_call: TRBV12-5
j_call: TRBJ1-1
cdr3_aa: CASGPGTGVRTEAFF
cdr3_nt: TGTGCTAGTGGCCCTGGGACAGGGGTTAGGACTGAAGCTTTCTTT

clone_size: -
d_call: -
v_call: TRBV12-3/TRBV12-4
j_call: TRBJ2-3
cdr3_aa: CASSYSGTDTQYF
cdr3_nt: TGTGCCAGCAGCTACAGTGGCACAGATACGCAGTATTTT

clone_size: -
d_call: -
v_call: TRBV5-1
j_call: TRBJ2-3
cdr3_aa: CASSPGGSADTQYF
cdr3_nt: TGCGCCAGCAGCCCCGGGGGATCCGCAGATACGCAGTATTTT

clone_size: -
d_call: -
v_call: TRBV27
j_call: TRBJ1-2
cdr3_aa: CASSPARRSYGYTF
cdr3_nt: TGTGCCAGCAGCCCCGCCCGGAGATCCTATGGCTACACCTTC

clone_size: -
d_call: -
v_call: TRBV19
j_call: TRBJ1-2
cdr3_aa: CASSPTGYGYTF
cdr3_nt: TGTGCCAGTAGTCCTACAGGCTATGGCTACACCTTC

clone_size: few
d_call: TRBD2
v_call: TRBV6-2/TRBV6-3
j_call: TRBJ2-5
cdr3_aa: CASSYSGLAVETQYF
cdr3_nt: TGTGCCAGCAGTTACTCGGGACTAGCGGTGGAGACCCAGTACTTC

clone_size: -
d_call: -
v_call: TRBV3-1/TRBV3-2
j_call: TRBJ1-6
cdr3_aa: CASSQRPSGLHF
cdr3_nt: TGTGCCAGCAGCCAACGCCCCTCGGGTCTCCACTTT

clone_size: -
d_call: -
v_call: TRBV2
j_call: TRBJ1-5
cdr3_aa: CASRDTDRTQPQHF
cdr3_nt: TGTGCCAGCAGAGACACTGACAGGACGCAGCCCCAGCATTTT

clone_size: -
d_call: -
v_call: TRBV3-1/TRBV3-2
j_call: TRBJ1-4
cdr3_aa: CASSPDSNEKLFF
cdr3_nt: TGTGCCAGCAGCCCGGACTCTAATGAAAAACTGTTTTTT

clone_size: -
d_call: -
v_call: TRBV30
j_call: TRBJ2-4
cdr3_aa: CAWSAVGRGVAKNIQYF
cdr3_nt: TGTGCCTGGAGTGCGGTTGGCCGAGGAGTAGCCAAAAACATTCAGTACTTC

clone_size: -
d_call: TRBD1
v_call: TRBV30
j_call: TRBJ1-1
cdr3_aa: CAWRDWTGDTEAFF
cdr3_nt: TGTGCCTGGAGGGACTGGACAGGGGACACTGAAGCTTTCTTT

clone_size: once
d_call: -
v_call: TRBV28
j_call: TRBJ1-2
cdr3_aa: CASSLEPGNWDGYTF
cdr3_nt: TGTGCCAGCAGTTTAGAGCCAGGGAATTGGGATGGCTACACCTTC

clone_size: -
d_call: -
v_call: TRBV25-1
j_call: TRBJ2-7
cdr3_aa: CASSDNRAKGDEQYF
cdr3_nt: TGTGCCAGCAGTGACAACAGGGCAAAGGGGGACGAGCAGTACTTC

clone_size: -
d_call: TRBD1
v_call: TRBV13
j_call: TRBJ2-1
cdr3_aa: CASSHANPGGQSSYNEQFF
cdr3_nt: TGTGCCAGCAGCCACGCTAACCCAGGGGGTCAGAGCTCCTACAATGAGCAGTTCTTC

clone_size: -
d_call: -
v_call: TRBV7-8
j_call: TRBJ2-1
cdr3_aa: CASSLAERHEQFF
cdr3_nt: TGTGCCAGCAGCTTAGCGGAGAGGCATGAGCAGTTCTTC

clone_size: -
d_call: TRBD1
v_call: TRBV28
j_call: TRBJ1-2
cdr3_aa: CASSSRSDRDDYTF
cdr3_nt: TGTGCCAGCAGCAGCAGATCGGACAGGGATGACTACACCTTC

clone_size: -
d_call: -
v_call: TRBV2
j_call: TRBJ1-1
cdr3_aa: CASRGFRGSTEAFF
cdr3_nt: TGTGCCAGCAGAGGGTTCCGGGGGTCGACTGAAGCTTTCTTT

clone_size: once
d_call: TRBD2
v_call: TRBV9
j_call: TRBJ2-7
cdr3_aa: CASSVGAGGLSYEQYF
cdr3_nt: TGTGCCAGCAGCGTAGGGGCGGGGGGTCTCTCCTACGAGCAGTACTTC